This T cell receptor (beta chain) was sequenced during a study of blood T cell repertoires in COVID-19. Study background: The origin of the acute and convalescent COVID-19 samples was the United States, Italy and Spain.

As handled by the study authors: Counts of nucleated cells, estimated from reference gene primer amplification, were obtained. Produced via immunoSEQ multiplex PCR; TCRdb's table is partial and in-frame only. The D gene and trimming were derived from the DNA, and the V and J assignments and clone size from that table. The sample lists roughly 190,000 clones, 82% occurring once. Participant-given clinical history determined each cohort assignment. The V and J ends lost 4 bases and 8 bases respectively, with 12 bases between them. CDR1 and CDR2 (germline): MGHRA, YSYEKL. This CDR3 has 14 amino acids. The TCR comes from a woman aged 60-70 years with acute COVID-19. The sequenced sample consisted of PBMCs or T cells enriched from blood (not recorded which). The chain uses TRBV4-1 and TRBJ1-6; tentative D call: TRBD1 (5 bases). Here the CDR3 reads CASSPGGGHSPLHF. The CDR3 DNA is TGCGCCAGCAGCCCCGGGGGGGGACATTCACCCCTCCACTTT.